This T cell receptor (beta chain) was documented in a study of tumor-infiltrating lymphocytes in localized non-small cell lung cancer. Across the study: Several tumor histologies, both smoking statuses, and some post-neoadjuvant chemotherapy samples were included. Whole-study results and caveats: TCR sequencing covered a subset of patients with enough tissue. Recurrence-free survival showed no association with tumor T-cell fraction. Technical variation could not be separated from intratumor heterogeneity here.

Germline V gene lookup returns CDR1 MNHEY and CDR2 SMNVEV (reference sequence). V shed 3 bases and J shed 1 base, with 10 bases lying between them. The CDR3 contains 15 residues. TCRdb's table, derived via immunoSEQ multiplex PCR, lists solely in-frame clones and lacks some. The table lists 15,000 to 20,000 clones, over 55% of them singletons. Notes on this clone: The antigen is undetermined.

The origin of this receptor is a human donor with non-small cell lung cancer. Sample: lung tumor tissue. The chain uses TRBV27 and TRBJ2-1; D may be TRBD2 (5 bases). The CDR3 loop is CASSFEGLSYNEQFF. The CDR3 DNA is TGTGCCAGCAGTTTTGAGGGTTTATCCTACAATGAGCAGTTCTTC.